The 18 T cell receptor beta chains reported below all come from one sample, sequenced in a study of cytomegalovirus exposure and HLA in healthy donors. Sequencing was performed with immunoSEQ multiplex PCR; in TCRdb, only in-frame clones are kept and a portion is missing. The sample yields over 250,000 clones, around 85% seen once. Sequencing used PBMCs. Receptor source: a woman between 18 and 30 years old in good health and CMV-seronegative.

This chain uses TRBV7-6 with TRBJ2-1; 11 bases are a match to TRBD2. The V gene end was trimmed by 4 bases and the J gene end by 9 bases; junction bases not matched to a gene: 17. Germline CDR1 is SGHVS and CDR2 is FNYEAQ. The CDR3 contains 18 residues. The CDR3 bases are TGTGCCAGCAGCTCTGTTATAGGCCTAGCGGGAGGCCTAAGTGAGCAGTTCTTC. As protein: CASSSVIGLAGGLSEQFF.

This clone showed up just once. The V gene is TRBV30, the J gene TRBJ2-7; the match to TRBD1 covers 8 bases. This CDR3 has 16 amino acids. Germline loops: CDR1 GTSNPN, CDR2 SVGIG (reference sequence). Unmatched junction bases numbered 12, after V lost 0 bases and J lost 5 bases. CDR3 residues: CAWSVPLDRGVDEQYF. The CDR3, as DNA: TGTGCCTGGAGTGTACCCCTCGACAGGGGTGTGGACGAGCAGTACTTC.

The V gene is TRBV14, the J gene TRBJ2-7, with D maybe TRBD1 (6 bases). The CDR3 has 16 residues. V was cut by 0 bases and J by 1 base, with 13 bases left in between. From germline, CDR1 is SGHDN and CDR2 FVKESK. Here the CDR3 reads CASSQEQGKISYEQYF. The CDR3, as DNA: TGTGCCAGCAGCCAAGAACAGGGTAAAATTTCCTACGAGCAGTACTTC.

The V and J genes are TRBV28 and TRBJ2-1; 13 positions agree with TRBD2. The CDR3 loop spans 17 amino acids. Germline V gene data show CDR1 as MDHEN and CDR2 as SYDVKM. The V and J ends lost 3 bases and 6 bases, in that order; junction bases with no gene match: 8. The CDR3 DNA sequence: TGTGCCAGCAGTTTGACTAGCGGGGGGAATTTGGGCAATGAGCAGTTCTTC. Translation: CASSLTSGGNLGNEQFF.

The V and J genes are TRBV4-3 and TRBJ1-2; 7 nucleotides match TRBD1. Trimming cost V 4 bases and J 6 bases; bases outside gene matches: 17. The germline V gene has CDR1 LGHNA and CDR2 YSLEER. CDR3 size: 17 residues. The CDR3: CASSLFPTGEEFNGYTF. The DNA for the CDR3 is TGCGCCAGCAGCCTTTTCCCTACAGGGGAGGAATTTAATGGCTACACCTTC.

The chain combines TRBV7-6 with TRBJ2-5; D gene ambiguous. The CDR3 length is 16 residues. V was clipped by 5 bases and J by 1 base, with 17 bases between them. Per the germline V gene, CDR1 is SGHVS and CDR2 is FNYEAQ. The DNA for the CDR3 is TGTGCCAGCAGCCCTGGTGGAGCGCCCTTCCAAGAGACCCAGTACTTC. Translated: CASSPGGAPFQETQYF.

This sequence joins TRBV5-1 and TRBJ1-1, with D possibly being TRBD1 (6 bases). This CDR3 contains 15 residues. CDR1 and CDR2 (germline): SGHRS, YFSETQ. Trimming removed 4 bases at V and 4 bases at J, with 17 bases between. The CDR3 nucleotides are TGCGCCAGCAGCCTATCGGGGGGGCGAGGCACTGAAGCTTTCTTT. Its protein is CASSLSGGRGTEAFF. The full variable domain, completed using reference TRBV5-1 and TRBJ1-1, is KAGVTQTPRYLIKTRGQQVTLSCSPISGHRSVSWYQQTPGQGLQFLFEYFSETQRNKGNFPGRFSGRQFSNSRSEMNVSTLELGDSALYLCASSLSGGRGTEAFFGQGTRLTVV.

The chain recombines TRBV5-1 with TRBJ2-3; 10 nucleotides match TRBD2. This CDR3 spans 16 amino acids. The V gene's germline CDR1 is SGHRS and CDR2 YFSETQ. V dropped 0 bases and J dropped 2; count of bases not matched to a gene: 3. The CDR3: CASSLVTSGPTDTQYF. In DNA, the CDR3 is TGCGCCAGCAGCTTGGTGACTAGCGGGCCCACAGATACGCAGTATTTT.

The V call is TRBV5-1, the J call TRBJ2-1; no definite D call. The germline gives CDR1 SGHRS, CDR2 YFSETQ. This CDR3 spans 16 amino acids. V lost 4 bases to trimming and J lost 6 bases, with 20 bases between them. The CDR3 protein is CASSPGSMRMVNEQFF. The CDR3 nucleotides are TGCGCCAGCAGCCCTGGATCCATGAGGATGGTCAATGAGCAGTTCTTC.

V usage is TRBV6-5 and J usage is TRBJ1-2, with 7 bases fitting TRBD1. CDR1 is MNHEY and CDR2 is SVGAGI in the germline V gene. V lost 4 bases, J lost 2 bases, and 7 bases stayed unmatched. The CDR3 length is 15 residues. The CDR3 loop reads CASSSRQGGNYGYTF. CDR3 DNA: TGTGCCAGCAGTTCCAGACAGGGTGGAAACTATGGCTACACCTTC.

The V and J genes are TRBV2 and TRBJ2-1, with D possibly matching TRBD2 (6 bases). Trimming left V 3 bases short and J 6 bases short, with 18 bases between. The CDR3 consists of 16 residues. Germline V gives CDR1 SNHLY, CDR2 FYNNEI. CDR3 bases: TGTGCCAGCAGTGAGCTACAAGGCGGGGACTCCAATGAGCAGTTCTTC. Translated: CASSELQGGDSNEQFF.

Details on this clone: The sample holds other DNA sequences that translate to the same CDR3. The chain uses TRBV29-1 and TRBJ1-1; 9 nucleotides line up with TRBD1. The germline V gene has CDR1 SQVTM and CDR2 ANQGSEA. The V gene end was trimmed by 7 bases and the J gene end by 8 bases; junction bases not matched to a gene: 2. This CDR3 comprises 10 residues. CDR3 region: CSAGTGEAFF. The CDR3 DNA is TGCAGCGCTGGGACAGGGGAAGCTTTCTTT.

The rearrangement links TRBV29-1 to TRBJ2-1, with D possibly being TRBD2 (5 bases). Trimming left V 4 bases short and J 4 bases short, with 14 bases between. The CDR3 is 14 amino acids. Looked up from germline, CDR1 is SQVTM and CDR2 is ANQGSEA. CDR3 amino acids: CSVGWSSPYNEQFF. The CDR3 region has the DNA TGCAGCGTTGGATGGTCTAGCCCTTACAATGAGCAGTTCTTC.

The chain combines TRBV30 with TRBJ1-4; 7 nucleotides line up with TRBD1. CDR3 size: 14 residues. Germline values: CDR1 GTSNPN, CDR2 SVGIG (reference sequence). J lost 7 bases, V lost 0 bases, and 5 bases had no gene match. CDR3 nucleotide sequence: TGTGCCTGGAGTGTAAAGGACAGGTTTGAAAAACTGTTTTTT. It specifies CAWSVKDRFEKLFF.

V and J are TRBV19 and TRBJ2-7; 9 nucleotides line up with TRBD1. Germline CDR1 and CDR2: LNHDA and SQIVND (reference sequence). J lost 5 bases, V lost 3 bases, and 11 bases had no gene match. CDR3 length equals 16 residues. The CDR3 DNA is TGTGCCAGTAGTATCTCCTCCGGGACAGGGTACCACGAGCAGTACTTC. As protein: CASSISSGTGYHEQYF.

The CDR3 DNA is TGTGCCAGCAGTTACTCGGACAGTAACTATGGCTACACCTTC. Translating it yields CASSYSDSNYGYTF. V usage is TRBV6-5 and J usage is TRBJ1-2; tentatively, D is TRBD1 (6 bases). The V gene's germline CDR1 is MNHEY and CDR2 SVGAGI. This CDR3 comprises 14 residues. V was shortened by 0 bases and J by 1 base, with 6 bases between the two germline ends.

The V and J genes are TRBV6-6 and TRBJ1-1; D is perhaps TRBD1 (6 bases). Deletions cut 6 bases from V and 5 bases from J, with 16 bases between. This CDR3 is 14 amino acids long. Germline lookup yields CDR1 MNHNY and CDR2 SVGAGI (reference sequence). CDR3 nucleotide sequence: TGTGCCAGCAGCTACCAAGGGGGAGAGACTGAAGCTTTCTTT. It encodes CASSYQGGETEAFF.

J is TRBJ1-5 and V is TRBV2; D is perhaps TRBD1 (6 bases). Germline CDR1 and CDR2: SNHLY and FYNNEI. This CDR3 spans 15 amino acids. Trimming stripped 5 bases from V and 5 bases from J, with 16 bases between. The CDR3 loop reads CASSSPRDNHQPQHF. For the CDR3, the DNA is TGTGCCAGCAGTTCCCCCCGGGACAATCATCAGCCCCAGCATTTT. The entire variable domain, with the rest obtained from reference TRBV2 and TRBJ1-5, is as follows: EPEVTQTPSHQVTQMGQEVILRCVPISNHLYFYWYRQILGQKVEFLVSFYNNEISEKSEIFDDQFSVERPDGSNFTLKIRSTKLEDSAMYFCASSSPRDNHQPQHFGDGTRLSIL.